This entry is about one T cell receptor (beta chain). Its matching antigen is unknown. The final CDR3 position lacks the conserved phenylalanine or tryptophan, pointing to a likely read error. TCRbeta libraries were built with three rounds of nested PCR, modified from ARM-PCR. TCRdb analysed the multiplex PCR reads with MiXCR anew, one entry per CDR3 protein. This table has approximately 120,000 distinct CDR3 sequences, 75% appearing once. No cell sorting was done before RNA was extracted from the tissue. This sample is drawn from a study of tumor and adjacent non-tumor tissue in lung cancer. Points from the study as a whole: Significantly higher TCR diversity was found in tumor than normal lung.

The sequencing input was lung tumor tissue. The source is an older woman with non-small cell lung cancer.

CDR3 in amino acids: CSVRDQEAGWETQYL. CDR3 DNA: TGCAGTGTTAGAGATCAGGAAGCGGGGTGGGAGACCCAGTACCTC. V and J are TRBV20-1 and TRBJ2-5, with 7 bases lining up with TRBD2. The CDR3 has 15 residues. CDR1 and CDR2 from the germline V gene are DFQATT and SNEGSKA (reference sequence).